One TCR beta chain is described in this entry. Its antigen remains unknown. The sample is drawn from a study of cytomegalovirus exposure and HLA in healthy donors. Regarding the study as a whole: It was 164 TCR beta chains that were listed as cytomegalovirus-associated. The classifier reportedly diagnosed cytomegalovirus status with high specificity and sensitivity. First-cohort TCR clusters were later found to tend to co-occur in the roughly 110 validation repertoires.

Sequencing used immunoSEQ multiplex PCR; TCRdb keeps in-frame clones, though not all of them. The sample yields roughly 100,000 clones, approximately 95% seen once. The CDR3 has 15 residues. Looked up from germline, CDR1 is MNHEY and CDR2 is SVGAGI. V lost 7 bases and J 3 bases, leaving 16 bases between the germline ends. It was the roughly 120-subject validation cohort, separate from the approximately 700-subject first cohort, to which the donors belonged. This receptor was identified in a woman younger than 35 in good health and CMV-seronegative. Sequencing used PBMCs. J is TRBJ2-1 and V is TRBV6-5; D is unclear. CDR3 nucleotides: TGTGCCAGCATCCGAAGTCAAGCCTTCTACAATGAGCAGTTCTTC. Amino acid sequence: CASIRSQAFYNEQFF.